This T cell receptor beta chain was identified during a study of blood T cell dynamics during melanoma immunotherapy. Study summary: First-line therapy was either pembrolizumab or nivolumab with ipilimumab for metastatic melanoma. Whole-study results and caveats: Clones driving repertoire changes may be melanoma-specific or general immune activation. Cell-free DNA CDR3 sequences most resembled the immune-effector CD8+ subset, which was also most clonal.

Time point: week 3, after first cycle of checkpoint inhibitor. The germline V gene has CDR1 MNHNS and CDR2 SASEGT. The CDR3 has 13 residues. V gave up 2 bases and J gave up 2 bases, with 4 bases separating them. The sample holds one count of this clone. The antigen remains unidentified. For sorted CD8+ subsets, all extracted DNA was loaded. The method was immunoSEQ multiplex PCR; TCRdb's version includes in-frame clones alone and lacks a portion of them. Of around 16,000 clones listed, 85% to 95% are singletons. The sample consisted of effector memory CD8+ T cells from blood, taken from a patient treated with checkpoint blockade. This receptor was identified in a human donor with melanoma. The V and J genes are TRBV6-1 and TRBJ1-3, with no clear D. As DNA, the CDR3 is TGTGCCAGCAGTGAAACAGCTGGAAACACCATATATTTT. It translates to CASSETAGNTIYF.